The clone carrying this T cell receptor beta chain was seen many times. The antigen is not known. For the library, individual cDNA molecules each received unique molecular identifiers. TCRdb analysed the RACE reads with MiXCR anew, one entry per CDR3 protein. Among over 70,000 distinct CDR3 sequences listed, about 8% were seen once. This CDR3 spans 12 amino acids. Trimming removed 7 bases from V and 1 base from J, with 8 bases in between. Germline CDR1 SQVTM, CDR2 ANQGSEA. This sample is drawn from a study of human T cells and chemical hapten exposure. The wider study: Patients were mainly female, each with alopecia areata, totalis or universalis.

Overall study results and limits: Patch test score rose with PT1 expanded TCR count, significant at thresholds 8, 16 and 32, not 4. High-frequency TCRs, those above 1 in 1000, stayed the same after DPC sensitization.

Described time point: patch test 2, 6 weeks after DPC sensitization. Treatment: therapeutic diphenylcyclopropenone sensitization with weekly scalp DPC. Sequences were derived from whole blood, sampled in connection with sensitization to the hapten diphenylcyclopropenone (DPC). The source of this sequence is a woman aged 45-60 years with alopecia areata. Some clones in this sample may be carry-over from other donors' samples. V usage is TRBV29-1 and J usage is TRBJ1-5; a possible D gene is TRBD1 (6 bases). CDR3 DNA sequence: TGCAGCGCAGGGGCGAGCAATCAGCCCCAGCATTTT. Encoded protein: CSAGASNQPQHF.